These 16 T cell receptor beta chains were sequenced from one sample in a study of T cell repertoires in aging, cancer and after chemotherapy. Peripheral blood genomic DNA, not sorted cells or RNA, was the template. Multiplex touch-down PCR with TRB-A/B primers amplified rearranged V-D-J TRB sequences. A single record per CDR3 protein comes from TCRdb applying MiXCR to the multiplex PCR reads. The repertoire holds under 10,000 distinct CDR3 sequences, with roughly 53% as singletons. Sequencing input: blood. These receptors originate from a human donor in good health.

This sequence joins TRBV6-5 and TRBJ2-7; 7 nucleotides line up with TRBD2. This CDR3 comprises 15 residues. With V trimmed by 6 bases and J by 3 bases, 11 bases remained unmatched. Germline CDR1 is MNHEY and CDR2 is SVGAGI. CDR3 DNA: TGTGCCAGCAGGCCGGCAGCGGGATCCGTCTACGAGCAGTACTTC. Translated: CASRPAAGSVYEQYF.

The chain couples TRBV5-5 to TRBJ2-2, with no clear D. The germline gives CDR1 SGHKS, CDR2 YYEKEE (reference sequence). Trimming stripped 2 bases from V and 0 bases from J, with 2 bases between. This CDR3 contains 13 residues. The CDR3 bases are TGTGCCAGCAGCTTTCCGAACACCGGGGAGCTGTTTTTT. It encodes CASSFPNTGELFF.

Note on this clonotype: Germline is not matched at one junction end, which may reflect a read error. V is TRBV29-1 and J is TRBJ1-1, with D perhaps matching TRBD1 (5 bases). CDR1 SQVTM and CDR2 ANQGSEA come from the germline V gene. The CDR3 runs to 11 residues. The chain's CDR3 is CNVQGAAEAFF. In DNA form, the CDR3 reads TGCAACGTTCAGGGCGCCGCTGAAGCTTTCTTT.

The chain joins TRBV12-3 or TRBV12-4 to TRBJ1-3; D unresolved. V shed 2 bases and J shed 2 bases, with 4 bases lying between them. The length of the CDR3 is 13 residues. CDR3 protein: CASSLMAGNTIYF. Written as DNA, the CDR3 is TGTGCCAGCAGTTTAATGGCTGGAAACACCATATATTTT.

This chain uses TRBV19 with TRBJ2-3; D is possibly TRBD1 (6 bases). Germline V CDR1 and CDR2: LNHDA, SQIVND (reference sequence). Deletions cut 5 bases from V and 0 bases from J, with 12 bases between. CDR3 length: 15 amino acids. CDR3 sequence reads: CASSSPRGSTDTQYF. CDR3 coding DNA: TGTGCCAGTAGTTCACCCAGGGGTAGCACAGATACGCAGTATTTT.

This clonotype was observed a few times. The chain carries TRBV19 and TRBJ2-3; 7 bases match TRBD1. The junction had 2 bases not matched to a gene; V was cut back by 4 bases and J by 1 base. CDR3 length equals 14 residues. Germline CDR1 is LNHDA and CDR2 is SQIVND (reference sequence). CDR3 bases: TGTGCCAGTAGTAACAGGGGCGGCACAGATACGCAGTATTTT. Protein product: CASSNRGGTDTQYF.

This chain links TRBV5-4 with TRBJ2-7; D may correspond to TRBD1 or TRBD2 (6 bases each). The germline V gene has CDR1 SGHNT and CDR2 YYREEE (reference sequence). This CDR3 region has 15 residues. Between the trimmed V and J ends, which lost 2 bases and 2 bases, there was a span of 14 bases. In nucleotides, the CDR3 is TGTGCCAGCAGCTTCGGAGGGACATCTGCCTACGAGCAGTACTTC. It encodes CASSFGGTSAYEQYF.

V gene TRBV6-5 combines with J gene TRBJ2-1; 7 bases match TRBD1. The length of the CDR3 is 15 residues. The J segment lost 8 bases and the V segment lost 6 bases, leaving 13 bases of the junction unmatched. Per the germline V gene, CDR1 is MNHEY and CDR2 is SVGAGI. CDR3 DNA sequence: TGTGCCAGCAGGACCCCGGGCAGGGGGAATGATGAGCAGTTCTTC. This encodes CASRTPGRGNDEQFF.

The rearrangement uses TRBV6-1 and TRBJ2-3, with a tentative D call TRBD2 (6 bases). CDR1 MNHNS and CDR2 SASEGT come from the germline V gene. V lost 6 bases and J lost 0, with 22 bases in between. The CDR3 runs to 18 residues. CDR3 DNA: TGTGCCAGCAGACACCCTCGGGGCGGGGCCCTTAGCACAGATACGCAGTATTTT. This encodes CASRHPRGGALSTDTQYF.

V usage is TRBV6-2 or TRBV6-3 and J usage is TRBJ1-1; the D gene is possibly TRBD1 (5 bases). This CDR3 contains 15 residues. Trimming took off 5 bases at V and 2 bases at J, with 15 bases between the two ends. Germline V gives CDR1 MNHEY, CDR2 SVGEGT. CDR3 sequence: CASSGKRTLNTEAFF. The CDR3, as DNA: TGTGCCAGCAGTGGAAAGCGGACACTTAACACTGAAGCTTTCTTT.

The V call is TRBV6-5, the J call TRBJ2-3, with 12 bases aligning to TRBD2. The CDR3 contains 15 residues. Trimming at V came to 6 bases and at J to 6 bases, leaving 7 bases not matched to a gene. Germline V CDR1 and CDR2: MNHEY, SVGAGI. The CDR3 coding sequence is TGTGCCAGCAGCCCTGGACTAGCGGGGAGGGATACGCAGTATTTT. This encodes CASSPGLAGRDTQYF.

The chain has TRBV12-3 or TRBV12-4 and TRBJ1-1; D is unresolved. This CDR3 comprises 12 residues. V lost 4 bases, J lost 9 bases, and 12 bases lay in between. The CDR3 loop reads CASSSDWNQAFF. The DNA for the CDR3 is TGTGCCAGCAGTTCGGACTGGAATCAAGCTTTCTTT.

As concerns this clonotype: Germline is not matched at one junction end, which may reflect a read error. The rearrangement uses TRBV29-1 and TRBJ2-3; TRBD2 aligns across 8 bases. Germline V gene lookup returns CDR1 SQVTM and CDR2 ANQGSEA. The CDR3 consists of 13 residues. The CDR3 region has the DNA TGCAGCACCGGGGGGGGCAGCACAGATACGAAGTATTTT. Its protein product is CSTGGGSTDTKYF.

The rearrangement links TRBV12-3 or TRBV12-4 to TRBJ2-7; either TRBD1 or TRBD2 may fit D (5 bases each). CDR3 length: 13 residues. The V and J ends lost 3 bases and 6 bases respectively, with 12 bases between them. DNA of the CDR3: TGTGCCAGCAGTTTGGGGACCCCTTCCGAGCAGTACTTC. Residues: CASSLGTPSEQYF.

As regards this clonotype: A read error may produce the germline difference seen at one junction end. V usage is TRBV5-4 and J usage is TRBJ2-5; D is possibly TRBD2 (6 bases). Germline V gene sequence: CDR1 SGHNT, CDR2 YYREEE (reference sequence). This CDR3 comprises 14 residues. The CDR3 protein is CASGLGAGSETQYF. The CDR3 DNA follows: TGTGCCAGCGGCTTGGGTGCGGGGAGCGAGACCCAGTACTTC.

This clonotype was observed a handful of times. The chain couples TRBV5-7 to TRBJ2-5, with 13 bases that match TRBD2. TRBV5-7 is an ORF for which the function is uncertain. The CDR3 consists of 15 residues. Trimming cost V 5 bases and J 4 bases; bases outside gene matches: 5. CDR3 loop: CASRRTSGSGETQYF. The CDR3 region has the DNA TGTGCCAGCAGGCGGACTAGCGGGAGTGGAGAGACCCAGTACTTC.